The rows below give T cell receptor beta chains drawn from one sample of a study of T-cell memory formation after mild COVID-19. TCRdb ran MiXCR on the 5' RACE reads and lists one entry per CDR3 protein. The sample has approximately 180,000 distinct CDR3 sequences; roughly 17% are singletons. Sequenced: PBMCs or a T cell subset sorted from them (not recorded which). These receptors originate from an adult woman who had mild COVID-19 (a few samples of this study predate the infection). Cell type and time point are not known. CDR3s include the opening cysteine and the closing phenylalanine or tryptophan. A D gene is named only where the DNA matches it firmly. Size tells how often a clone was seen (once, few, many) or the class of an expanded clone, and some rows leave it out.

j_call,d_call,clone_size,v_call,cdr3_nt,cdr3_aa
TRBJ2-1,-,few,TRBV25-1,TGTGCCAGCAGTGAATATTCTCCCGCCAAGATGGGGCAGTTCTTC,CASSEYSPAKMGQFF
TRBJ1-6,-,-,TRBV5-4,TGTGCCAGCAGCTTCTCCGGGACGGCTAATTCACCCCTCCACTTT,CASSFSGTANSPLHF
TRBJ2-7,-,few,TRBV19,TGTGCCAGTAGTCGGCAGGCCAACGAGCAGTACTTC,CASSRQANEQYF
TRBJ1-2,-,-,TRBV19,TGTGCCAGTAGTATCGACTCCAACTATGGCTACACCTTC,CASSIDSNYGYTF
TRBJ1-2,-,few,TRBV12-3/TRBV12-4,TGTGCCAGCAGTTCCGTGACAGGAACGAACGGCTACACCTTC,CASSSVTGTNGYTF
TRBJ2-7,-,few,TRBV3-1,TGTGCCAGCAGCCCGCGACTAGTACTATACTACGAGCAGTACTTC,CASSPRLVLYYEQYF
TRBJ1-3,-,few,TRBV6-6,TGTGCCAGCCAAACCGACAGTTCTGGAAACACCATATATTTT,CASQTDSSGNTIYF
TRBJ2-5,-,few,TRBV12-3/TRBV12-4,TGTGCCAGCAGTGTTACCAGCGGCGCGGAGACCCAGTACTTC,CASSVTSGAETQYF
TRBJ1-4,TRBD1,few,TRBV12-3/TRBV12-4,TGTGCCAGCAGTTGGGGGACAGGGGAGAGTGAAAAACTGTTTTTT,CASSWGTGESEKLFF
TRBJ2-5,-,few,TRBV11-2,TGTGCCAGCAGTTCCATACGGGGGCAAGAGACCCAGTACTTC,CASSSIRGQETQYF
TRBJ2-1,TRBD2,-,TRBV6-5,TGTGCCAGCAGTTACTCGGGCGGGAGGGCCTTCAATGAGCAGTTCTTC,CASSYSGGRAFNEQFF
TRBJ2-7,-,-,TRBV20-1,TGCAGTGCTAGTGGGGCCTTCTACGAGCAGTACTTC,CSASGAFYEQYF
TRBJ2-7,TRBD2,-,TRBV6-2/TRBV6-3,TGTGCCAGCGCTACCGGGACTAGCGGGAGGTTAAACTCCTACGAGCAGTACTTC,CASATGTSGRLNSYEQYF
TRBJ2-7,TRBD1,-,TRBV15,TGTGCCACCAGTGGGACAGGGGCCTTCTACGAGCAGTACTTC,CATSGTGAFYEQYF
TRBJ2-7,-,few,TRBV29-1,TGCAGCGTTGAGGGGCAGTATACCTACGAGCAGTACTTC,CSVEGQYTYEQYF
TRBJ2-1,TRBD2,few,TRBV4-1,TGCGCCAGCAGCCAAGAGGAGACTAGCCTGGGAGGGTATGAGCAGTTCTTC,CASSQEETSLGGYEQFF
TRBJ2-6,-,-,TRBV30,TGTGCCTGGAGTTCTGCTGGGGCCAACGTCCTGACTTTC,CAWSSAGANVLTF
TRBJ2-7,TRBD2,few,TRBV5-1,TGCGCCAGCAGCGGACGGACTAGCGGGTTCTACGAGCAGTACTTC,CASSGRTSGFYEQYF
TRBJ1-1,TRBD1,-,TRBV5-6,TGTGCCAGCAGTAAGGGACAGGCCAACACTGAAGCTTTCTTT,CASSKGQANTEAFF
TRBJ2-2,-,-,TRBV7-2,TGTGCCAGCATGGAGGCAGACTTTAACACCGGGGAGCTGTTTTTT,CASMEADFNTGELFF
TRBJ1-2,-,many,TRBV7-9,TGTGCCAGCAGCAGCTTCAAGGGCTACACCTTC,CASSSFKGYTF
TRBJ2-1,TRBD1,-,TRBV24-1,TGTGCCACCGGGACAGGTGGGTACAATGAGCAGTTCTTC,CATGTGGYNEQFF
TRBJ2-5,TRBD1,-,TRBV12-5,TGTGCTAGTGGACTCGGACAGGGTAATGTAGAGACCCAGTACTTC,CASGLGQGNVETQYF
TRBJ2-7,-,-,TRBV6-4,TGTGCCAGCAGCCTCGAACGAGGCTACGAGCAGTACTTC,CASSLERGYEQYF
TRBJ2-7,TRBD2,few,TRBV18,TGTGCCAGCTCACCCCGCCGGTCTAGCGGCTACGAGCAGTACTTC,CASSPRRSSGYEQYF
TRBJ2-1,TRBD2,-,TRBV7-6,TGTGCCAGCAGCTACATAGCGGGGGCGCGAGATGAGCAGTTCTTC,CASSYIAGARDEQFF
TRBJ2-1,TRBD2,few,TRBV10-3,TGTGCCATCAGTGACCCCGGACTAGCGGGAGGTGCCTACAATGAGCAGTTCTTC,CAISDPGLAGGAYNEQFF
TRBJ2-5,-,few,TRBV24-1,TGTGCCACCAGTGATTCTACAGGGATATCCCAGACCCAGTACTTC,CATSDSTGISQTQYF
TRBJ1-1,-,-,TRBV12-3/TRBV12-4,TGTGCCAGCAGTCTCATGAGCACTGAAGCTTTCTTT,CASSLMSTEAFF
TRBJ2-5,TRBD1,-,TRBV12-3/TRBV12-4,TGTGCCAGCAGTTTGGCAGGGGGTACCCAAGAGACCCAGTACTTC,CASSLAGGTQETQYF
TRBJ1-4,TRBD1,-,TRBV19,TGTGCCAGTAGTATACGCCAGGGGGTTGAAAAACTGTTTTTT,CASSIRQGVEKLFF
TRBJ2-7,-,few,TRBV7-3,TGTGCCAGCAGCTTAAATGGGGGGTACGAGCAGTACTTC,CASSLNGGYEQYF
TRBJ2-1,-,-,TRBV7-2,TGTGCCAGCAGCTTAGTAGGCAGTACTGGCGAGCAGTTCTTC,CASSLVGSTGEQFF
TRBJ1-1,-,-,TRBV7-2,TGTGCCAGCAGCTTAGCGCTTTGGGGGGGGAACACTGAAGCTTTCTTT,CASSLALWGGNTEAFF
TRBJ2-3,-,-,TRBV7-8,TGTGCCAGCAGGTCCCCTAGCGAAGCAGGCACAGATACGCAGTATTTT,CASRSPSEAGTDTQYF
TRBJ2-3,TRBD2,few,TRBV6-5,TGTGCCAGCAGCCGGACTAGCGGGGGGACAGATACGCAGTATTTT,CASSRTSGGTDTQYF